This T cell receptor (beta chain) was obtained from a study of blood T cell repertoires in COVID-19. This clone was recorded only once. Generated by immunoSEQ multiplex PCR, the TCRdb table keeps only in-frame clones and is missing some. The data contain about 75,000 clones, roughly 90% of them singletons. The CDR3 has 14 residues. V gave up 7 bases and J gave up 6 bases, with 16 bases separating them. Germline CDR1 and CDR2: MDHEN and SYDVKM. The chain uses TRBV28 and TRBJ2-1; D might be TRBD1 (7 bases). The TCR sequence derives from a human donor in a cohort sampled during active COVID-19. Specimen: peripheral blood. The chain's CDR3 is CASIAQGGINEQFF. The CDR3, as DNA: TGTGCCAGCATCGCGCAGGGGGGAATCAATGAGCAGTTCTTC.